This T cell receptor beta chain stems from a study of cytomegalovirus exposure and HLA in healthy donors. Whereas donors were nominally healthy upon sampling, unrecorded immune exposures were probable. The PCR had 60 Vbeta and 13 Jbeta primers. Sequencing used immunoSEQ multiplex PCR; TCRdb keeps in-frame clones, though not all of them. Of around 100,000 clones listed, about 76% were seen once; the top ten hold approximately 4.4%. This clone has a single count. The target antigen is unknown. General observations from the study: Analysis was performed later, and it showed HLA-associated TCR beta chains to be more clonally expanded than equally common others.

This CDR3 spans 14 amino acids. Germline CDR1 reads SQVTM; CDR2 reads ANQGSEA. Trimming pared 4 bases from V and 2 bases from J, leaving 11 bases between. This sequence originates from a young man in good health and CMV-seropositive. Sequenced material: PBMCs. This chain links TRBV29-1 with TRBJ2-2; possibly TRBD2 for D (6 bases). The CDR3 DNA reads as TGCAGCGTTGGCCGGGGACTCAACACCGGGGAGCTGTTTTTT. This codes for CSVGRGLNTGELFF.